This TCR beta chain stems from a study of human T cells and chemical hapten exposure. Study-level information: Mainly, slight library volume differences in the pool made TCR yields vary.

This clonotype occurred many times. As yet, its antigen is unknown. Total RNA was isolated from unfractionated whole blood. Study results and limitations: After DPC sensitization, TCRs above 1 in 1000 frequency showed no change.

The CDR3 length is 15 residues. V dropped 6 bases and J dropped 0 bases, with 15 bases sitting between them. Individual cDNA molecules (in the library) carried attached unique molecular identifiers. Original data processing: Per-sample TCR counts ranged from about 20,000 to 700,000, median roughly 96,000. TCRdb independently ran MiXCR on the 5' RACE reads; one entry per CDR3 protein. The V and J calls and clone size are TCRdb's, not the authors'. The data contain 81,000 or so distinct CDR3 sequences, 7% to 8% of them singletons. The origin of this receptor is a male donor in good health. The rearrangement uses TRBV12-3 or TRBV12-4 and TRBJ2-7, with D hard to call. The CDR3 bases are TGTGCCAGCAGCTTTGGACCGTCCAGCTCCTACGAGCAGTACTTC. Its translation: CASSFGPSSSYEQYF.